The 10 T cell receptor beta chains given below trace back to one sample, sequenced in a study of blood T cells in healthy people across ages. A J-beta primer mix and a sample-barcoded 5' primer were used in a second PCR of roughly 6 to 12 cycles. TCRdb processed the 5' RACE reads anew with MiXCR; each CDR3 protein has one entry. The sample carries 700,000 to 950,000 distinct CDR3 sequences, about 62% recorded once. Sequencing was carried out using blood. The source of these receptors is a man aged 25 to 40 in good health.

The table lists this clonotype with a few counts. The rearrangement links TRBV3-1 to TRBJ2-3; tentatively, D is TRBD2 (5 bases). From germline, CDR1 is LGHDT and CDR2 YNNKEL (reference sequence). The length of the CDR3 is 17 residues. With 1 base removed from V and 2 bases from J, the gap between germline ends came to 16 bases. CDR3 sequence reads: CASSQGPSGSLTDTQYF. Written as DNA, the CDR3 is TGTGCCAGCAGCCAAGGACCCTCGGGGAGCCTCACAGATACGCAGTATTTT.

The chain has TRBV28 and TRBJ2-7; D assignment may be TRBD1 or TRBD2 (5 bases each). The V and J ends lost 3 bases and 5 bases respectively, with 14 bases between them. The CDR3 is made up of 14 amino acids. Germline V gene sequence: CDR1 MDHEN, CDR2 SYDVKM. CDR3 DNA sequence: TGTGCCAGCAGTTTGGCCCAGGGACGAAACGAGCAGTACTTC. It codes for CASSLAQGRNEQYF.

This clonotype was counted between two and nine times. V gene TRBV6-6 combines with J gene TRBJ2-5; 8 nucleotides agree with TRBD2. Gene TRBJ2-7 matches the end of the DNA better, so the J call may be wrong. CDR3 length: 14 residues. The V gene's germline CDR1 is MNHNY and CDR2 SVGAGI (reference sequence). The CDR3 region is CASTTGREAYEQYF. The CDR3 nucleotides are TGTGCCAGCACGACCGGGAGGGAAGCCTACGAGCAGTACTTC.

This rearrangement joins TRBV6-5 to TRBJ2-1; unclear D gene. The CDR3 extends over 13 amino acids. Germline-derived CDR1 and CDR2 are MNHEY and SVGAGI. Trimming took 5 bases from V and 7 from J, leaving 12 bases between them. The CDR3 here is CASSLPEKNEQFF. DNA for the CDR3: TGTGCCAGCAGTCTCCCGGAGAAAAATGAGCAGTTCTTC.

This rearrangement joins TRBV6-6 to TRBJ1-2; D is undetermined. Germline lookup yields CDR1 MNHNY and CDR2 SVGAGI (reference sequence). This CDR3 region has 13 residues. V was clipped by 10 bases and J by 8 bases, with 20 bases between them. CDR3 region: CAIAPIPTGGYTF. CDR3 coding DNA: TGTGCCATAGCTCCTATCCCCACCGGGGGCTACACCTTC.

The chain carries TRBV4-3 and TRBJ2-5; TRBD2 matches at 11 bases. The J call may be wrong; the DNA end is better matched by TRBJ2-7. The V gene's germline CDR1 is LGHNA and CDR2 YSLEER. This CDR3 region has 15 residues. This CDR3 is CASSQIAGGPVEQYF. The CDR3 nucleotides read TGCGCCAGCAGCCAAATAGCGGGAGGGCCGGTCGAGCAGTACTTC.

This clonotype has only a few counts. The chain's CDR3 is CASSSDTEFEETQYF. The CDR3 DNA reads TGTGCCAGCAGCTCCGATACGGAGTTCGAAGAGACCCAGTACTTC. This chain links TRBV7-9 with TRBJ2-5; no clear D. The CDR3 is made up of 15 amino acids. The ends were cut back, 4 bases at V and 3 bases at J, with 15 bases in the middle. CDR1 is SEHNR and CDR2 is FQNEAQ in the germline V gene (reference sequence).

The chain recombines TRBV7-9 with TRBJ1-1; D possibly corresponds to TRBD1 (6 bases). This CDR3 contains 14 residues. Looked up from germline, CDR1 is SEHNR and CDR2 is FQNEAQ (reference sequence). V was cut by 5 bases and J by 1 base, with 11 bases left in between. CDR3 region: CASSPGAPNTEAFF. The CDR3 DNA reads as TGTGCCAGCAGCCCAGGGGCCCCGAACACTGAAGCTTTCTTT.

In its sample, this clonotype was seen a few times. V usage is TRBV7-2 and J usage is TRBJ2-3; D is tentatively TRBD1 or TRBD2 (5 bases each). Germline lookup yields CDR1 SGHTA and CDR2 FQGNSA. Trimming took 5 bases from V and 5 from J, leaving 11 bases between them. CDR3 size: 13 residues. CDR3 coding DNA: TGTGCCAGCAGCCCGTTGGGGGAAGATACGCAGTATTTT. Protein sequence: CASSPLGEDTQYF.

This chain links TRBV7-3 with TRBJ2-7, with TRBD1 matching over 9 bases. The CDR3 is 14 residues long. Germline assignment: CDR1 SGHTA and CDR2 FQGTGA. V lost 5 bases to trimming and J lost 2 bases; unmatched junction nucleotides: 4. CDR3 nucleotide sequence: TGTGCCAGCAGCGACGGACAGGGGACCTACGAGCAGTACTTC. Translating it yields CASSDGQGTYEQYF.